This T cell receptor (beta chain) derives from a study of patients and donors after allogeneic stem cell transplantation. CDR1 and CDR2 (germline): SGHDT, YYEEEE. Trimming took off 4 bases at V and 6 bases at J, with 5 bases between the two ends. CDR3 size: 11 residues. One entry per CDR3 protein results from TCRdb running MiXCR on the RT-PCR reads. The table lists about 100,000 distinct CDR3 sequences, around 36% of them singletons. The J gene is TRBJ2-1, the V gene TRBV5-6; no definite D call. Sequenced input: blood, either unsorted or a sorted T cell fraction (not recorded which). This clonotype was sampled from a human donor who was either an allogeneic HSCT recipient or a stem cell or donor lymphocyte infusion donor (not recorded which). It is not recorded whose cells these are; they may come from a transplant donor. The CDR3 reads CASSRFNEQFF. CDR3 nucleotide sequence: TGTGCCAGCAGCAGATTCAATGAGCAGTTCTTC.